This TCR beta chain was sequenced in a study of OX40 agonist ivuxolimab in advanced cancers. About the study: The group had a mean age of approximately 60 years, ranged from roughly 23 to 90, and was approximately 81% male. Among those treated, three patients had partial responses, one with hepatocellular carcinoma and two with cutaneous melanoma.

V was shortened by 4 bases and J by 4 bases, with 10 bases between the two germline ends. CDR1 is LNHDA, CDR2 SQIVND, per germline (reference sequence). The CDR3 consists of 13 residues. The protocol was immunoSEQ multiplex PCR, while the TCRdb copy is restricted to in-frame clones and leaves out a portion. The repertoire consists of tens of thousands of clones, with more than 80% occurring once and the leading ten covering 9.5% to 12%. Broader study findings: At doses 0.1 to 3.0 mg/kg, CD4+ and CD8+ clones expanded.

Samples of blood were obtained at baseline, on cycle 4 day 1, and on cycle 7 day 1. The table lists this clone with a few counts. Its antigen is as yet unknown. The receptor's source is an adult with an advanced solid tumor such as melanoma, head and neck, liver or kidney cancer. The rearrangement uses TRBV19 and TRBJ1-2; unclear D gene. The sample here was CD4+ or CD8+ T cells sorted from blood, taken in a trial of the OX40 agonist ivuxolimab. The CDR3 loop reads CASSNAQIYGYTF. CDR3 bases: TGTGCCAGTAGTAACGCACAGATCTATGGCTACACCTTC.